This T cell receptor beta chain appears in the sequencing data of a study of Graves' ophthalmopathy and Graves' hyperthyroidism. General study points: Also, most clonotypes expanded in the thyroid above 0.001 frequency appeared in blood. The model reached 70.59% sensitivity and around 74% specificity for predicting ophthalmopathy progression.

About this clonotype: Its target is not known.

Cases classed as stable hyperthyroidism had no ophthalmopathy within 18 months of follow-up. The CDR3 is 21 amino acids. CDR1 and CDR2 from the germline V gene are LNHDA and SQIVND (reference sequence). V shed 0 bases and J 0 bases; nucleotides not matched to a gene: 13. TCR beta CDR3 amplification used RNA transcripts. Second-round multiplex PCR came after a first-round RT-PCR that employed HTBI primers. Via MiXCR, TCRdb re-called the multiplex PCR reads, giving one row per CDR3 protein. The sample has more than 300,000 distinct CDR3 sequences; about a sixth are singletons. The sequence was obtained from an adult woman with stable Graves' hyperthyroidism. The chain couples TRBV19 to TRBJ2-4, with 11 bases fitting TRBD2. The sequenced sample consisted of peripheral blood. CDR3 amino acids: CASSIDPGTSGADIAKNIQYF. The CDR3, as DNA: TGTGCCAGTAGTATAGATCCCGGGACTAGCGGCGCAGACATAGCCAAAAACATTCAGTACTTC.